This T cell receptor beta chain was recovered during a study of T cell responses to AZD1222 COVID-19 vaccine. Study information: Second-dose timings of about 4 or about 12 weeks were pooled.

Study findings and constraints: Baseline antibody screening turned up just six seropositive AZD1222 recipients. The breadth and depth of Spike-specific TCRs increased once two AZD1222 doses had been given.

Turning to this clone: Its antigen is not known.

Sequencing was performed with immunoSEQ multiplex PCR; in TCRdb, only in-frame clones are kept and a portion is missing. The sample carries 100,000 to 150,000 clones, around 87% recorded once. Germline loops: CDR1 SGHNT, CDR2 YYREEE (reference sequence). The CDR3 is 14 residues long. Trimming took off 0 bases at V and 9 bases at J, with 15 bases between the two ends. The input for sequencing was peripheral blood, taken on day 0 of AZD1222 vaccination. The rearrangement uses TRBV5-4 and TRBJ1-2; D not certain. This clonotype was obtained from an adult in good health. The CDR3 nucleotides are TGTGCCAGCAGCTTGGCGGGGTTAGTTTTTCGCTACACCTTC. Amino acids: CASSLAGLVFRYTF.